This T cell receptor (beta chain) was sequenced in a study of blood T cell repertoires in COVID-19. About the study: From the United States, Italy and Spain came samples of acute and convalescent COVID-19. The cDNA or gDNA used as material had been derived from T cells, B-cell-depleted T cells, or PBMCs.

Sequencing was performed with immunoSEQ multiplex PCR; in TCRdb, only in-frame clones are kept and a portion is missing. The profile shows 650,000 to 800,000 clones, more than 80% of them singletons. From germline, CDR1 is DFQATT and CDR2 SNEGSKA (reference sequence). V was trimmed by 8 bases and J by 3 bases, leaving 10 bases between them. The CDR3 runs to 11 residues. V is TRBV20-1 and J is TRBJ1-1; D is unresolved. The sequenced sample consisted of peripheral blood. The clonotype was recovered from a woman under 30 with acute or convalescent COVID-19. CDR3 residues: CSFTRYTEAFF. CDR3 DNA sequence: TGCAGTTTTACACGTTACACTGAAGCTTTCTTT.